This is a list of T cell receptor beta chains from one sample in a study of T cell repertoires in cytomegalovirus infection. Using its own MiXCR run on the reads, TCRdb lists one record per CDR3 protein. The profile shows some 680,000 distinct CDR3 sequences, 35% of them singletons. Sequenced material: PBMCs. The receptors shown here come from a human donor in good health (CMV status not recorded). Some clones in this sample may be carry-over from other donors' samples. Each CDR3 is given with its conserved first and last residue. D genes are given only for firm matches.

CDR3aa: CASSLHRDYTYEQYF
d_gene: TRBD2
v_gene: TRBV7-2
j_gene: TRBJ2-7

CDR3aa: CASSGQGENTEAFF
d_gene: -
v_gene: TRBV7-9
j_gene: TRBJ1-1

CDR3aa: CASSQETGAATGELFF
d_gene: -
v_gene: TRBV4-2
j_gene: TRBJ2-2

CDR3aa: CAITGQEGSYYGYTF
d_gene: TRBD1
v_gene: TRBV10-3
j_gene: TRBJ1-2

CDR3aa: CASSPYRGLGETQYF
d_gene: TRBD1
v_gene: TRBV28
j_gene: TRBJ2-5

CDR3aa: CASSSGTLASEAFF
d_gene: -
v_gene: TRBV4-1
j_gene: TRBJ1-1

CDR3aa: CASSALRGGEAFF
d_gene: -
v_gene: TRBV10-1
j_gene: TRBJ1-1

CDR3aa: CSARAGQGNSPLHF
d_gene: -
v_gene: TRBV20-1
j_gene: TRBJ1-6

CDR3aa: CASRRTAHYGYTF
d_gene: -
v_gene: TRBV14
j_gene: TRBJ1-2

CDR3aa: CSVELGDRSGANVLTF
d_gene: -
v_gene: TRBV29-1
j_gene: TRBJ2-6

CDR3aa: CASSIDAPAVLASGNTIYF
d_gene: -
v_gene: TRBV19
j_gene: TRBJ1-3

CDR3aa: CASSLGDLRIYSNQPQHF
d_gene: -
v_gene: TRBV7-6
j_gene: TRBJ1-5

CDR3aa: CASSLIPGNYGYTF
d_gene: -
v_gene: TRBV7-8
j_gene: TRBJ1-2